Listed here are 32 T cell receptor beta chains from one sample, sequenced in a study of beta chain features in type 1 diabetes. As every portion of the isolated RNA was reverse transcribed, the sequencing read expressed TCRB transcripts. The protocol was immunoSEQ multiplex PCR, while the TCRdb copy is restricted to in-frame clones and leaves out a portion. The profile shows fewer than 400,000 clones, 6.5% to 10% of them singletons. Sequencing used central memory CD4+ T cells from blood. The receptors derive from a woman aged 18-30 years in good health.

This clone was observed a few times. This chain uses TRBV7-2 with TRBJ2-5, with D perhaps TRBD2 (5 bases). The CDR3 is made up of 14 amino acids. With 1 base removed from V and 5 bases from J, the gap between germline ends came to 11 bases. In germline, CDR1 is SGHTA, CDR2 FQGNSA. The CDR3, as DNA: TGTGCCAGCAGCTTAGTTGCTAGCTCGGAGACCCAGTACTTC. It yields the protein CASSLVASSETQYF.

The rearrangement joins TRBV4-2 to TRBJ2-7; D tentatively reads TRBD1 or TRBD2 (5 bases each). Germline V gene data show CDR1 as LGHNA and CDR2 as YNFKEQ. The CDR3 has 15 amino acids. V dropped 0 bases and J dropped 3 bases, with 12 bases sitting between them. The CDR3: CASSQDTGLDYEQYF. The DNA of the CDR3 is TGTGCCAGCAGCCAAGATACGGGGCTAGACTACGAGCAGTACTTC.

This clone turned up a few times. This same CDR3 is encoded by further DNA sequences in the sample. This chain links TRBV5-1 with TRBJ2-2, with 7 bases matching TRBD1. V lost 0 bases, J lost 4 bases, and 0 bases stayed unmatched. CDR3 length: 14 amino acids. CDR1 and CDR2 (germline): SGHRS, YFSETQ. CDR3 loop: CASSLAGGTGELFF. CDR3 sequence (DNA): TGCGCCAGCAGCTTGGCAGGGGGCACCGGGGAGCTGTTTTTT.

This clone came up a few times. This chain joins TRBV1 and TRBJ2-5. TRBV1 is designated a pseudogene. The CDR3 contains 17 residues. The CDR3 sequence: CTSSQGTAGVHQETQYF. The CDR3 nucleotides are TGCACCAGCAGCCAAGGCACCGCTGGGGTCCATCAAGAGACCCAGTACTTC.

The chain links TRBV9 to TRBJ2-5; D is ambiguous. The J call may not be correct, given that the DNA end is closer to TRBJ2-7. Per the germline V gene, CDR1 is SGDLS and CDR2 is YYNGEE. The CDR3 covers 11 residues. The CDR3, as DNA: TGTGCCAGCAGCGGGACCTACGAGCAGTACTTC. Amino acid sequence: CASSGTYEQYF.

This clone was seen a handful of times. The rearrangement joins TRBV29-1 to TRBJ1-2; 7 positions match TRBD1. After removal of 5 bases from V and 4 bases from J, the junction contained 7 bases not matched to a gene. CDR1 SQVTM and CDR2 ANQGSEA come from the germline V gene. This CDR3 is 13 amino acids long. The CDR3 sequence is CSVSRGGIYGYTF. DNA for the CDR3: TGCAGCGTTAGCAGGGGGGGAATCTATGGCTACACCTTC.

This clone was seen a handful of times. The chain carries TRBV6-1 and TRBJ2-1; no definite D call. Trimming stripped 6 bases from V and 1 base from J, with 7 bases between. The CDR3 contains 13 residues. The V gene's germline CDR1 is MNHNS and CDR2 SASEGT. The DNA for the CDR3 is TGTGCCAGCAGAGACGTATCCTACAATGAGCAGTTCTTC. Amino acid sequence: CASRDVSYNEQFF.

This clone showed up many times. The chain is built from TRBV4-2 and TRBJ2-3, with a tentative D call TRBD1 (5 bases). The germline gives CDR1 LGHNA, CDR2 YNFKEQ. The CDR3 spans 15 residues. Trimming stripped 1 base from V and 2 bases from J, with 10 bases between. The CDR3 DNA is TGTGCCAGCAGCCAAGCAGACAGAGACACAGATACGCAGTATTTT. Amino acids: CASSQADRDTDTQYF.

The chain is built from TRBV4-2 and TRBJ2-1; TRBD2 matches at 7 bases. CDR1 is LGHNA, CDR2 YNFKEQ, per germline. The junction had 6 bases not matched to a gene; V was cut back by 0 bases and J by 7 bases. There are 15 residues in the CDR3. CDR3 DNA: TGTGCCAGCAGCCAAGATTGGACTAGGGAAAATGAGCAGTTCTTC. This codes for CASSQDWTRENEQFF.

This chain connects TRBV7-3 to TRBJ2-3; 9 bases align to TRBD2. The CDR3 covers 18 residues. The J segment lost 3 bases and the V segment lost 2 bases, leaving 12 bases of the junction unmatched. Germline V gene data show CDR1 as SGHTA and CDR2 as FQGTGA. The CDR3 reads CASSLGRLAGRRTDTQYF. The DNA for the CDR3 is TGTGCCAGCAGCTTAGGCCGGCTAGCGGGAAGGCGGACAGATACGCAGTATTTT.

V is TRBV28 and J is TRBJ2-7, with TRBD2 identical over 9 bases. This CDR3 has 14 residues. Germline V CDR1 and CDR2: MDHEN, SYDVKM. After removal of 7 bases from V and 4 bases from J, the junction contained 8 bases not matched to a gene. The CDR3 nucleotides are TGTGCCAGCACCCGTAGCGGGAGTAGGTACGAGCAGTACTTC. It is translated as CASTRSGSRYEQYF.

V and J are TRBV10-3 and TRBJ2-1, with 10 nucleotides matching TRBD1. Germline trimming cut 8 bases from V and 5 bases from J; bases unmatched to any gene: 3. Germline CDR1 ENHRY, CDR2 SYGVKD. The CDR3 length is 13 residues. In DNA, the CDR3 is TGTGCCATCGGGACAGGGGAGGACAATGAGCAGTTCTTC. Its translation is CAIGTGEDNEQFF.

This clone was detected only a few times. This chain joins TRBV9 and TRBJ1-5, with 10 positions matching TRBD1. V was pared by 4 bases and J by 7 bases, with 8 bases of the junction left unmatched. CDR3 length equals 15 residues. CDR1 is SGDLS and CDR2 is YYNGEE in the germline V gene. CDR3 nucleotides: TGTGCCAGCAGCAGAGCCGGGACAGGGGAACAGCCCCAGCATTTT. Translation: CASSRAGTGEQPQHF.

Of note for this clone: With a much larger clone just one base away, this may be a read error. The chain employs TRBV7-3 and TRBJ2-3; D is unresolved. The V gene lost 6 bases and the J gene lost 2 bases, with 6 bases spanning the gap. Germline lookup yields CDR1 SGHTA and CDR2 FQGTGA. This CDR3 has 12 residues. CDR3 in amino acids: CASSKDTDTQYF. Here the CDR3 DNA reads TGTGCCAGCAGTAAGGACACAGATACGCAGTATTTT.

This clone turned up a few times. The sample contains more than one DNA sequence encoding this CDR3. V and J are TRBV27 and TRBJ2-1; D is unclear. V lost 2 bases and J lost 7, with 3 bases in between. Germline V gene lookup returns CDR1 MNHEY and CDR2 SMNVEV (reference sequence). The length of the CDR3 is 11 residues. Written as DNA, the CDR3 is TGTGCCAGCAGTTTAGGAAATGAGCAGTTCTTC. Encoded protein: CASSLGNEQFF.

The chain couples TRBV2 to TRBJ1-2, with TRBD1 identical over 7 bases. Unmatched junction bases numbered 9, after V lost 0 bases and J lost 2 bases. This CDR3 contains 17 residues. CDR1 is SNHLY and CDR2 is FYNNEI in the germline V gene. CDR3: CASSEARQGPKNYGYTF. The DNA for the CDR3 is TGTGCCAGCAGTGAAGCGAGACAGGGTCCCAAGAACTATGGCTACACCTTC. Complete variable domain (other parts from reference TRBV2 and TRBJ1-2): EPEVTQTPSHQVTQMGQEVILRCVPISNHLYFYWYRQILGQKVEFLVSFYNNEISEKSEIFDDQFSVERPDGSNFTLKIRSTKLEDSAMYFCASSEARQGPKNYGYTFGSGTRLTVV.

This clone was observed a handful of times. The J gene is TRBJ1-2, the V gene TRBV9; 7 bases line up with TRBD1. There are 15 residues in the CDR3. The V gene's germline CDR1 is SGDLS and CDR2 YYNGEE. After removal of 4 bases from V and 7 bases from J, the junction contained 13 bases not matched to a gene. This chain's CDR3 is CASSLLRGGGRGYTF. The CDR3 nucleotides are TGTGCCAGCAGCCTCCTTAGAGGGGGCGGTCGTGGCTACACCTTC.

This clone was picked up a small number of times. This rearrangement joins TRBV18 to TRBJ1-1; D gene ambiguous. Per germline, CDR1 KGHSH and CDR2 LQKENI. This CDR3 contains 14 residues. With 2 bases removed from V and 6 bases from J, the gap between germline ends came to 13 bases. CDR3 sequence (DNA): TGTGCCAGCTCACCAATCAATAAGGAGGCTGAAGCTTTCTTT. It specifies CASSPINKEAEAFF.

This sequence joins TRBV6-5 and TRBJ2-7, with 7 bases that match TRBD1. V was pared by 6 bases and J by 3 bases, with 11 bases of the junction left unmatched. In germline, CDR1 is MNHEY, CDR2 SVGAGI. The CDR3 length is 15 residues. The CDR3 protein is CASSASGTAIYEQYF. The CDR3 DNA reads TGTGCCAGCAGCGCCTCCGGGACAGCTATCTACGAGCAGTACTTC.

Only a few counts were recorded for this clone. The chain couples TRBV10-3 to TRBJ2-5, with TRBD1 matching 10 bases. The germline V gene has CDR1 ENHRY and CDR2 SYGVKD. This CDR3 spans 15 amino acids. Trimming at V came to 8 bases and at J to 2 bases, leaving 8 bases not matched to a gene. CDR3 DNA sequence: TGTGCCATCCGGGCCGGGACAGGGGCTCAAGAGACCCAGTACTTC. Amino acid sequence: CAIRAGTGAQETQYF.

V gene TRBV28 combines with J gene TRBJ2-6; perhaps TRBD1 as D (5 bases). This CDR3 comprises 15 residues. Trimming stripped 8 bases from V and 4 bases from J, with 15 bases between. Germline CDR1 is MDHEN and CDR2 is SYDVKM. CDR3 bases: TGTGCCAGCGCAGGGTCCGCCGGCGGGGCCAACGTCCTGACTTTC. Protein product: CASAGSAGGANVLTF.

The CDR3 nucleotides read TGTGCCAGCAGCCGGACAGGGTTGGAATGGCCCCAGCATTTT. Amino acids: CASSRTGLEWPQHF. The J gene is TRBJ1-5, the V gene TRBV4-2, with TRBD1 matching 8 bases. Per germline, CDR1 LGHNA and CDR2 YNFKEQ. V was clipped by 4 bases and J by 9 bases; unmatched bases: 8. The length of the CDR3 is 14 residues.

This clone was seen ten or more times. V usage is TRBV6-1 and J usage is TRBJ2-2, with D uncertain. CDR3 length: 16 amino acids. Germline loops: CDR1 MNHNS, CDR2 SASEGT. Trimming pared 4 bases from V and 6 bases from J, leaving 18 bases between. In DNA form, the CDR3 reads TGTGCCAGCAGTGCCCCGACCGTCTCACGCGCCGGGGAGCTGTTTTTT. It encodes CASSAPTVSRAGELFF.

This clone was observed a few times. The chain joins TRBV9 to TRBJ2-5; the D call may be TRBD1 or TRBD2 (6 bases each). This CDR3 contains 14 residues. CDR1 and CDR2 (germline): SGDLS, YYNGEE. Between the trimmed V and J ends, which lost 4 bases and 3 bases, there was a span of 13 bases. CDR3 in amino acids: CASSRRGSEETQYF. The CDR3 DNA sequence: TGTGCCAGCAGCCGGAGGGGGTCGGAAGAGACCCAGTACTTC.

The gene calls are TRBV5-1 and TRBJ2-7; weak D call: TRBD2 (6 bases). This CDR3 has 15 amino acids. CDR1 and CDR2 (germline): SGHRS, YFSETQ. Trimming removed 3 bases at V and 5 bases at J, with 18 bases between. CDR3 sequence reads: CASSSTGGSWNEQYF. The DNA for the CDR3 is TGCGCCAGCAGCTCTACAGGAGGGTCGTGGAACGAGCAGTACTTC.

This clone has only a few counts. The chain is built from TRBV7-9 and TRBJ2-1; 8 bases align to TRBD1. The CDR3 is 18 residues long. Germline-derived CDR1 and CDR2 are SEHNR and FQNEAQ (reference sequence). V was clipped by 0 bases and J by 2 bases; unmatched bases: 9. The CDR3 region is CASSLAIPGTGPYNEQFF. The CDR3 DNA reads as TGTGCCAGCAGCTTAGCGATTCCCGGGACAGGACCCTACAATGAGCAGTTCTTC.

The chain has TRBV7-8 and TRBJ2-1; perhaps D is TRBD1 or TRBD2 (5 bases each). The CDR3 spans 13 residues. Trimming cost V 3 bases and J 6 bases, with 9 bases left between them. CDR1 is SGHVS and CDR2 is FQNEAQ in the germline V gene. Here the CDR3 reads CASSFGTTNEQFF. The CDR3 DNA reads as TGTGCCAGCAGCTTCGGGACCACCAATGAGCAGTTCTTC.

This clone occurred a few times. J is TRBJ2-3 and V is TRBV7-2; D is undetermined. Germline CDR1 reads SGHTA; CDR2 reads FQGNSA. With 6 bases removed from V and 1 base from J, the gap between germline ends came to 8 bases. The CDR3 loop spans 13 amino acids. The CDR3 protein is CASSLLRTDTQYF. In DNA form, the CDR3 reads TGTGCCAGCAGTTTACTACGCACAGATACGCAGTATTTT. The full variable domain, with the rest looked up from reference TRBV7-2 and TRBJ2-3, is GAGVSQSPSNKVTEKGKDVELRCDPISGHTALYWYRQSLGQGLEFLIYFQGNSAPDKSGLPSDRFSAERTGGSVSTLTIQRTQQEDSAVYLCASSLLRTDTQYFGPGTRLTVL.

This chain links TRBV19 with TRBJ2-7, with D uncertain. The V end was cut by 2 bases, the J end by 3 bases, with 11 bases between. CDR3 length: 14 amino acids. CDR1 and CDR2 (germline): LNHDA, SQIVND (reference sequence). CDR3 sequence: CASSISRLSYEQYF. CDR3 sequence (DNA): TGTGCCAGTAGTATAAGTAGGCTGAGCTACGAGCAGTACTTC.

This clone was observed a handful of times. V and J are TRBV27 and TRBJ1-1; 7 nucleotides agree with TRBD1. This CDR3 comprises 15 residues. Per the germline V gene, CDR1 is MNHEY and CDR2 is SMNVEV (reference sequence). With V trimmed by 3 bases and J by 1 base, 5 bases remained unmatched. CDR3 DNA: TGTGCCAGCAGTTTGGGGACAGTTAGGAACACTGAAGCTTTCTTT. Amino acids: CASSLGTVRNTEAFF.

In its sample, this clone was seen a few times. This chain joins TRBV28 and TRBJ2-5; unclear D gene. The germline V and J ends were trimmed by 5 bases and 4 bases, with 14 bases remaining between them. Germline lookup yields CDR1 MDHEN and CDR2 SYDVKM. This CDR3 has 14 amino acids. The CDR3, as DNA: TGTGCCAGCAGTAACCCGTCGGGCCCAGAGACCCAGTACTTC. Translation: CASSNPSGPETQYF. The variable domain in full, completed from reference TRBV28 and TRBJ2-5, reads DVKVTQSSRYLVKRTGEKVFLECVQDMDHENMFWYRQDPGLGLRLIYFSYDVKMKEKGDIPEGYSVSREKKERFSLILESASTNQTSMYLCASSNPSGPETQYFGPGTRLLVL.

This clone has at least ten counts. The CDR3 protein is CASSLYGNGYEQYF. CDR3 sequence (DNA): TGTGCCAGCAGCTTATACGGTAACGGGTACGAGCAGTACTTC. V and J are TRBV7-2 and TRBJ2-7; D remains unclear. Trimming removed 2 bases from V and 4 bases from J, with 12 bases in between. This CDR3 is 14 amino acids long. Looked up from germline, CDR1 is SGHTA and CDR2 is FQGNSA.